These 10 T cell receptor beta chains were sequenced from one sample in a study of metastatic and nonmetastatic thyroid tumors. Every patient underwent thyroid surgery untreated. Through MiXCR, TCRdb re-clonotyped the PCR reads. The sample lists about 93,000 clones, roughly 13% occurring once. Material: blood. Every receptor here comes from a female donor with papillary thyroid cancer or a benign thyroid nodule (not recorded which). Some clones in this sample may be carry-over from other donors' samples.

The table lists this clone with many counts. J is TRBJ1-5 and V is TRBV20-1, with TRBD1 matching over 8 bases. The CDR3 length is 14 residues. Per the germline V gene, CDR1 is DFQATT and CDR2 is SNEGSKA (reference sequence). J gave up 5 bases and V 1 base, and 4 bases lay outside the gene matches. This chain's CDR3 is CSARAGQGYQPQHF. DNA of the CDR3: TGCAGTGCTAGAGCTGGACAGGGCTATCAGCCCCAGCATTTT.

This clone has only one observation. A read error is possible here, since a much larger clone lies one base away. The rearrangement links TRBV7-2 to TRBJ2-4; D is possibly TRBD1 (6 bases). This CDR3 spans 14 amino acids. Germline V gene sequence: CDR1 SGHTA, CDR2 FQGNSA. CDR3 DNA sequence: TGTGCCAGCAGCTTAACAGGGTTTGGAAACACTCAGTACTTC. Amino acid sequence: CASSLTGFGNTQYF. The variable domain in full, completed from reference TRBV7-2 and TRBJ2-4, reads GAGVSQSPSNKVTEKGKDVELRCDPISGHTALYWYRQSLGQGLEFLIYFQGNSAPDKSGLPSDRFSAERTGGSVSTLTIQRTQQEDSAVYLCASSLTGFGNTQYFGAGTRLSVL.

This rearrangement joins TRBV20-1 to TRBJ2-7; 9 bases align to TRBD1. The CDR3 is 15 residues long. With 0 bases clipped from V and 6 bases from J, the junction kept 9 bases outside the gene matches. Per germline, CDR1 DFQATT and CDR2 SNEGSKA (reference sequence). The CDR3 region is CSARDYRQGESEQYF. The CDR3 DNA is TGCAGTGCTAGAGATTACCGACAGGGGGAGAGCGAGCAGTACTTC.

This chain links TRBV5-5 with TRBJ1-4; maybe TRBD1 (6 bases). The CDR3 contains 15 residues. Deletions cut 0 bases from V and 10 bases from J, with 16 bases between. The germline gives CDR1 SGHKS, CDR2 YYEKEE (reference sequence). CDR3 DNA sequence: TGTGCCAGCAGCTTGGAGACAGGTCGATATGGAAAACTGTTTTTT. Translating it yields CASSLETGRYGKLFF.

This clone was seen many times. V gene TRBV30 combines with J gene TRBJ2-7; tentative D call: TRBD1 (6 bases). Looked up from germline, CDR1 is GTSNPN and CDR2 is SVGIG (reference sequence). V lost 3 bases and J 0 bases, leaving 6 bases between the germline ends. The CDR3 runs to 12 residues. The CDR3 DNA sequence: TGTGCCTGGAGGGACAGCTCCTACGAGCAGTACTTC. It translates to CAWRDSSYEQYF.

This clone was counted many times. CDR3: CASSLVDSYGYTF. CDR3 DNA: TGCGCCAGCAGCTTGGTTGACAGCTATGGCTACACCTTC. The chain carries TRBV5-1 and TRBJ1-2, with TRBD1 as a possible D gene (5 bases). Germline assignment: CDR1 SGHRS and CDR2 YFSETQ. CDR3 length: 13 amino acids. Trimming took 0 bases from V and 4 from J, leaving 7 bases between them.

This clone was counted at least ten times. This chain connects TRBV6-1 to TRBJ1-5; D may be TRBD1 (5 bases). V dropped 6 bases and J dropped 2 bases, with 20 bases sitting between them. The germline CDR1 and CDR2 sequences are MNHNS and SASEGT. The CDR3 covers 17 residues. CDR3 amino acids: CASRGPTRGGGNQPQHF. DNA for the CDR3: TGTGCCAGCAGGGGCCCAACGAGGGGTGGCGGCAATCAGCCCCAGCATTTT.

This clone was counted ten times or more. The V gene is TRBV2, the J gene TRBJ2-7; 7 bases match TRBD1. CDR1 SNHLY and CDR2 FYNNEI come from the germline V gene. V was pared by 6 bases and J by 5 bases, with 1 base of the junction left unmatched. The CDR3 totals 11 residues. For the CDR3, the DNA is TGTGCCAGCAGAGGGGGCGACGAGCAGTACTTC. Translation: CASRGGDEQYF.

This clone has ten or more counts. The J gene is TRBJ1-1, the V gene TRBV29-1, with D uncertain. Germline loops: CDR1 SQVTM, CDR2 ANQGSEA. This CDR3 is 10 amino acids long. Trimming left V 6 bases short and J 7 bases short, with 9 bases between. The CDR3 DNA reads as TGCAGCGTAGCCGACATTGAAGCTTTCTTT. This translates into CSVADIEAFF.

This clone showed up many times. This chain links TRBV27 with TRBJ2-7; D ambiguous. The CDR3 contains 11 residues. Trimming stripped 11 bases from V and 0 bases from J, with 8 bases between. Germline loops: CDR1 MNHEY, CDR2 SMNVEV (reference sequence). This CDR3 reads CACGSSYEQYF. Written as DNA, the CDR3 is TGTGCCTGCGGCAGCTCCTACGAGCAGTACTTC.